The TCR beta chain under discussion was sequenced for a study of cytomegalovirus exposure and HLA in healthy donors. Broader study findings: In presence/absence analyses, roughly uniform sequencing depth across donors was assumed. It was reported that the classifier diagnosed cytomegalovirus status with high specificity and sensitivity in both the original and validation cohorts.

Remarks on this clone: What it binds is unknown.

The V gene's germline CDR1 is LNHDA and CDR2 SQIVND (reference sequence). Unmatched junction bases numbered 9, after V lost 4 bases and J lost 7 bases. This CDR3 contains 15 residues. A multiplex PCR was run with 60 Vbeta primers and 13 Jbeta primers. As processed by the authors: An analysis performed later counted 81 million or so unique TCR beta chains (roughly 9.9 million of them shared). Profiling relied on immunoSEQ multiplex PCR, and the TCRdb table lists in-frame clones only, not all of them. From that table come the V and J calls and clone size; the DNA was used to work out D and trimming. The sample has over 200,000 clones; 82% are singletons.

The receptor's source is a man aged 40-49 years in good health and CMV-seropositive. Sequencing was carried out using PBMCs. This rearrangement joins TRBV19 to TRBJ1-5; TRBD1 agrees at 8 bases. This CDR3 reads CASSNGQGRTQPQHF. The CDR3 DNA is TGTGCCAGTAGTAACGGACAGGGAAGAACGCAGCCCCAGCATTTT.